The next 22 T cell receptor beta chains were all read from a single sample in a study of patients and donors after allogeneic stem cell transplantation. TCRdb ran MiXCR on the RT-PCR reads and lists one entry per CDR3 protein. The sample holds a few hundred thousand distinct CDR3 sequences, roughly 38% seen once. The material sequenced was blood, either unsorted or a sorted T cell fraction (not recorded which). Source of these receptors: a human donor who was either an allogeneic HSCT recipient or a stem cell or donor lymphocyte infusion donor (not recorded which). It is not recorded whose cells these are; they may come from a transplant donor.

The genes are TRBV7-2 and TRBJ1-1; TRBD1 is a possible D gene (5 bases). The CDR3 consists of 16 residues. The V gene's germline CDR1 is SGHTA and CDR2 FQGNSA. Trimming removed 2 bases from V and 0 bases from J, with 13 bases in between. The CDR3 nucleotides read TGTGCCAGCAGCTTACGGGGGGGTACAATGAACACTGAAGCTTTCTTT. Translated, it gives CASSLRGGTMNTEAFF.

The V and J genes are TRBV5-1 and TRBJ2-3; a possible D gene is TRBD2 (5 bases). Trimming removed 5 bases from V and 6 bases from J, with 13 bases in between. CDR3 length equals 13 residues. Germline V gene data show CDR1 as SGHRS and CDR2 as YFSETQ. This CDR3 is CASSGRTGDTQYF. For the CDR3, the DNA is TGCGCCAGCAGTGGACGGACGGGGGATACGCAGTATTTT.

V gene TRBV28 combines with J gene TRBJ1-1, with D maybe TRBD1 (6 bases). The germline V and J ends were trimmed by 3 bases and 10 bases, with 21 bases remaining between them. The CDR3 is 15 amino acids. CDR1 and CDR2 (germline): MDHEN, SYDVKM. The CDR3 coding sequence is TGTGCCAGCAGTTTGCTTTCCGGGACAATGGATCGAGCTTTCTTT. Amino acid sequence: CASSLLSGTMDRAFF.

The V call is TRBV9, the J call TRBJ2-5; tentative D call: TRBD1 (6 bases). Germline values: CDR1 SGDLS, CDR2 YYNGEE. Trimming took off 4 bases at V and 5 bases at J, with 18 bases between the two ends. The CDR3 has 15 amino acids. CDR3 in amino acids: CASSPGDISGETQYF. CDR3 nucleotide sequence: TGTGCCAGCAGCCCAGGGGACATCTCGGGGGAGACCCAGTACTTC. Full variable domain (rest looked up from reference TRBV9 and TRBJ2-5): DSGVTQTPKHLITATGQRVTLRCSPRSGDLSVYWYQQSLDQGLQFLIQYYNGEERAKGNILERFSAQQFPDLHSELNLSSLELGDSALYFCASSPGDISGETQYFGPGTRLLVL.

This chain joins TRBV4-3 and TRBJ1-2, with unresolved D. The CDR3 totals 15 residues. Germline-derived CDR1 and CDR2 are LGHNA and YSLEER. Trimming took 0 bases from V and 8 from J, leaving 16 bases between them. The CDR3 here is CASSQDWTIKGGYTF. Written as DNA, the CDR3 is TGCGCCAGCAGCCAAGATTGGACGATCAAAGGGGGCTACACCTTC.

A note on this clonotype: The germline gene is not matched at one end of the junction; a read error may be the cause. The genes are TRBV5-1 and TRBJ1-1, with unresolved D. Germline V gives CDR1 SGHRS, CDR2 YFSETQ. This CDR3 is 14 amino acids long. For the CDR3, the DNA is TGCGCCAGCAGATTGGATCTGGGCGACACTGAAGCTTTCTTT. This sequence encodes CASRLDLGDTEAFF.

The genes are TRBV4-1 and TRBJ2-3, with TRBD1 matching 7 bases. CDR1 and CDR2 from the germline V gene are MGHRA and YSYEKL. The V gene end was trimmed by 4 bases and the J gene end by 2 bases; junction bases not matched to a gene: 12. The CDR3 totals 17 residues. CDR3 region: CASSREPGQFTTDTQYF. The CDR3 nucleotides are TGCGCCAGCAGCCGAGAGCCGGGACAGTTCACCACAGATACGCAGTATTTT.

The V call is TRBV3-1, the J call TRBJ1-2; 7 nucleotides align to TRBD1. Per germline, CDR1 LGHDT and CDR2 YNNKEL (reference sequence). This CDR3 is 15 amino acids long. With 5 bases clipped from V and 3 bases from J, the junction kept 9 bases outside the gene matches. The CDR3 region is CASSERHRGDYGYTF. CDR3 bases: TGTGCCAGCAGCGAGCGTCACAGGGGCGACTATGGCTACACCTTC.

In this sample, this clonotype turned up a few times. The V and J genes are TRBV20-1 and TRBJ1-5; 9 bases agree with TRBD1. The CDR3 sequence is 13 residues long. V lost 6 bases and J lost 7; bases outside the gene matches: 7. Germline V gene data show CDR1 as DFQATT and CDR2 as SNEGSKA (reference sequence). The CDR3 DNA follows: TGCAGTGCCATAGGGACAGGGCACCAGCCCCAGCATTTT. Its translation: CSAIGTGHQPQHF.

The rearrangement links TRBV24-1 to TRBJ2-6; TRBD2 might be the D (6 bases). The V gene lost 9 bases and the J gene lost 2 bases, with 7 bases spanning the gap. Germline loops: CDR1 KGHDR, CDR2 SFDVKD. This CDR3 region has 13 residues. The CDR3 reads CATAGPGANVLTF. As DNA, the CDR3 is TGTGCCACCGCGGGGCCTGGGGCCAACGTCCTGACTTTC.

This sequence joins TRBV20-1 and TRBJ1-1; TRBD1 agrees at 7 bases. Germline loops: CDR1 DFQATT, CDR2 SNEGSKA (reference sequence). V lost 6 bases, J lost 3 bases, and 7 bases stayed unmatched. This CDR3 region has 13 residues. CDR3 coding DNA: TGCAGTGCGAGGACAGGAACGGACACTGAAGCTTTCTTT. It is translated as CSARTGTDTEAFF.

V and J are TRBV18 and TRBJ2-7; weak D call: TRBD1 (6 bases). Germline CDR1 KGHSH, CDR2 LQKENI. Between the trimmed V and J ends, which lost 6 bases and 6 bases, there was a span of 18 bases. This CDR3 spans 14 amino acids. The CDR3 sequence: CASSPTPTGSEQYF. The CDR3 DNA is TGTGCCAGCTCGCCCACGCCTACAGGGTCCGAGCAGTACTTC.

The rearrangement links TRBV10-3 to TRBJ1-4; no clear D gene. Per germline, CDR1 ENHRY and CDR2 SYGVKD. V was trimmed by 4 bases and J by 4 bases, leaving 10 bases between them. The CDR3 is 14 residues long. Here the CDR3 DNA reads TGTGCCATCAGTGCCTCAGTAGGTAATGAAAAACTGTTTTTT. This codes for CAISASVGNEKLFF.

CDR3 protein: CASSQLGVNEKLFF. CDR3 coding DNA: TGCGCCAGCAGCCAACTCGGGGTTAATGAAAAACTGTTTTTT. V and J are TRBV5-1 and TRBJ1-4; D uncertain. Trimming removed 4 bases at V and 4 bases at J, with 11 bases between. Germline CDR1 and CDR2: SGHRS and YFSETQ. The CDR3 sequence is 14 residues long.

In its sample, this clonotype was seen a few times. The CDR3 bases are TGTGCCAGCAGCTTGGGCAACCCCGCTCCCCTCCACTTT. Protein sequence: CASSLGNPAPLHF. J is TRBJ1-6 and V is TRBV7-2; D not certain. V dropped 3 bases and J dropped 13 bases, with 13 bases sitting between them. The CDR3 totals 13 residues. The germline V gene encodes CDR1 SGHTA and CDR2 FQGNSA.

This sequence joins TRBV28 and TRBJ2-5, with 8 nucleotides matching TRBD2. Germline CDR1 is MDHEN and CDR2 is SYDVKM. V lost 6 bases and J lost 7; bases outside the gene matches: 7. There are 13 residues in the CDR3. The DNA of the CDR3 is TGTGCCAGCAGAGGGACTAGGGGGTGGACCCAGTACTTC. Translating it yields CASRGTRGWTQYF.

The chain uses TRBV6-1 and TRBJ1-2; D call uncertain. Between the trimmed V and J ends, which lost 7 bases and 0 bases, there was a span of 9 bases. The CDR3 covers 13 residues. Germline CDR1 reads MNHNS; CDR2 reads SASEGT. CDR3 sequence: CASTVSTNYGYTF. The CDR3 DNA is TGTGCCAGCACGGTTAGCACTAACTATGGCTACACCTTC.

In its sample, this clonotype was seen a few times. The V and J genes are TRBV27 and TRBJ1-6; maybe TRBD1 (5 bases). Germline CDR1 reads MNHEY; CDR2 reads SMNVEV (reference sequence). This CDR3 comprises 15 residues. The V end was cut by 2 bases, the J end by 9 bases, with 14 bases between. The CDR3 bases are TGTGCCAGCAGTTTAGACGACAGATCCGGTTCACCCCTCCACTTT. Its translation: CASSLDDRSGSPLHF.

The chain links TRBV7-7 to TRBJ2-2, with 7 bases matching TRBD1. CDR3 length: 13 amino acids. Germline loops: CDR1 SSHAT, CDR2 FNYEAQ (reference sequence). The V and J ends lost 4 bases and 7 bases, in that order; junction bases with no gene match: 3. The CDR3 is CASSSGQDGELFF. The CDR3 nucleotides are TGTGCCAGCAGCTCAGGACAGGACGGGGAGCTGTTTTTT.

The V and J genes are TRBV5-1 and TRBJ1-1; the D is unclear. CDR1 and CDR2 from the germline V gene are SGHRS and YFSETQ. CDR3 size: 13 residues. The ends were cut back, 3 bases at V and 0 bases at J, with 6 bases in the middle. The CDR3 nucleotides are TGCGCCAGCAGCTGGATACTGAACACTGAAGCTTTCTTT. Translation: CASSWILNTEAFF.

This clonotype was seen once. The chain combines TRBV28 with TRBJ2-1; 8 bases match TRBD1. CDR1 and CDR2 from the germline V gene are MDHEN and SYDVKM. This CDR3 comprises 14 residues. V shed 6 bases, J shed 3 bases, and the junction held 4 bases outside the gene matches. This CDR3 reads CASRIQGVYNEQFF. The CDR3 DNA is TGTGCCAGCAGAATACAGGGGGTCTACAATGAGCAGTTCTTC.

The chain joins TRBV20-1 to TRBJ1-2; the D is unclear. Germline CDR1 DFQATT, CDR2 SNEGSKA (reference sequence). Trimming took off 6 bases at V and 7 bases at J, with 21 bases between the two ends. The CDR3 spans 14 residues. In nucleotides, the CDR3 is TGCAGTGCCGAAGGTACAGCTTACCCGGCTGGCTACACCTTC. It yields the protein CSAEGTAYPAGYTF.